This record covers a single TCR beta chain. These data belong to a study of brain T cells in children with intractable seizures. Time point specified: blood from clinic visit 5 months post-surgery; TSC patient then seizure free. Assay: immunoSEQ multiplex PCR; the TCRdb copy retains only in-frame clones and omits some. The profile shows 340,000 or so clones, over 90% of them singletons. This receptor was identified in a boy in the first two years of life with tuberous sclerosis and intractable seizures. Sequenced material: peripheral blood, taken 5 to 6 months after surgery.

The CDR3 spells CASSQDRRLAETQYF. CDR3 sequence (DNA): TGTGCCAGCAGCCAAGATCGTCGACTAGCGGAGACCCAGTACTTC. The chain employs TRBV3-1 (or the pseudogene TRBV3-2) and TRBJ2-5, with 8 bases fitting TRBD2. V trimming: 0 bases; J trimming: 5 bases; junction bases outside the gene matches: 5. The CDR3 has 15 residues. Germline V gene data show CDR1 as LGHDT and CDR2 as YNNKEL (reference sequence).